The clone carrying this T cell receptor (beta chain) has only a few counts. The germline CDR1 and CDR2 sequences are LGHNA and YSLEER. CDR3 length: 15 amino acids. V was cut by 1 base and J by 2 bases, with 6 bases left in between. The record originates from a study of response to subunit inactivated influenza vaccine. Via MiXCR, TCRdb re-called the RT-PCR reads, giving one row per CDR3 protein. The sample records 500,000 to 600,000 distinct CDR3 sequences, approximately 10% being singletons. Separately, the same data were catalogued under a study of T cells expressing NK-cell markers. This second study notes: Libraries used 5'RACE template switching adding universal primer site and UMIs. One of the eight sequenced donors was seronegative, whereas the other seven were HCMV-seropositive. In a few donors, these clonotypes also led the CD3+CD56-NKG2C+ fraction.

This chain connects TRBV4-3 to TRBJ2-6; D remains unclear. This receptor was taken from a man aged 45 to 65 who received an inactivated influenza vaccine. Here the sequenced sample was PBMCs from blood, taken on the day of vaccination. The CDR3 DNA is TGCGCCAGCAGCCAAGGAACACCTGGGGCCAACGTCCTGACTTTC. This translates into CASSQGTPGANVLTF.